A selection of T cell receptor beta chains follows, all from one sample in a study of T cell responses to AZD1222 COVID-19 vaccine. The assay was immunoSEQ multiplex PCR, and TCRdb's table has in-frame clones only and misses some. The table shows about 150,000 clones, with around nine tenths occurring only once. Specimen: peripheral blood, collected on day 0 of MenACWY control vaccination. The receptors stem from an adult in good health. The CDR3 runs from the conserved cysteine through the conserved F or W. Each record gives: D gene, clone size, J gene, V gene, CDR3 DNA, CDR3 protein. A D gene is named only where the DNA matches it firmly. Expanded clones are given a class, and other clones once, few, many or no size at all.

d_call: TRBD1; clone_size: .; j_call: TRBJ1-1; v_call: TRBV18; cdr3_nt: TGTGCCAGCTCACCACTGGGACAGCTTCTGAACACTGAAGCTTTCTTT; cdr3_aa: CASSPLGQLLNTEAFF
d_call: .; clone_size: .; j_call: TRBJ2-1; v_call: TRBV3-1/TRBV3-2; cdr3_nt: TGTGCCAGCAGCCTGGACGGCAATGAGCAGTTCTTC; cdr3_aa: CASSLDGNEQFF
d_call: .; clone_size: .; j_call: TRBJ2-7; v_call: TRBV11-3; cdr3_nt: TGTGCCAGCAGCTTAGATGGCCGAGAGCAGTACTTC; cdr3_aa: CASSLDGREQYF
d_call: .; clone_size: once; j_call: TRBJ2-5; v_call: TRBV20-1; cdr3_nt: TGCAGTGCTAGTATCGGGGGTGTGGAGACCCAGTACTTC; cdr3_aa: CSASIGGVETQYF
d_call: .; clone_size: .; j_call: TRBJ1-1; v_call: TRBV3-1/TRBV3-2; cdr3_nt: TGTGCCAGCAGCCAAGCGGAGGGGTCAGAAGCTTTCTTT; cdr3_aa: CASSQAEGSEAFF
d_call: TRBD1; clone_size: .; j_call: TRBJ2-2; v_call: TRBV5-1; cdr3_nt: TGCGCCAGCGGGGGACAGACAAACGCCGGGGAGCTGTTTTTT; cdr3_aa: CASGGQTNAGELFF
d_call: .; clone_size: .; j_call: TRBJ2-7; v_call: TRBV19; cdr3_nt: TGTGCCAGTAGTATAGGAATTTCCTACGAGCAGTACTTC; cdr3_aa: CASSIGISYEQYF
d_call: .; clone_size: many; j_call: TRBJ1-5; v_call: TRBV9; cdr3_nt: TGTGCCAGCAGCGCCCACCGGGGCGGACAGCCCCAGCATTTT; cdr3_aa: CASSAHRGGQPQHF
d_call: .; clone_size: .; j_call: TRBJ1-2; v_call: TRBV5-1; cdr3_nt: TGCGCCAGCAGCTTGGTTTTGGACACCACTCGGGGCTACACCTTC; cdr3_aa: CASSLVLDTTRGYTF
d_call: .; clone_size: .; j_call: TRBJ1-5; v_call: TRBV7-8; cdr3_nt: TGTGCCAGCAGCTTAGTTGAGTTCAATCAGCCCCAGCATTTT; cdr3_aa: CASSLVEFNQPQHF
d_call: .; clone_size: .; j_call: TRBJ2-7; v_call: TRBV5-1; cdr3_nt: TGCGCCAGCAGCTTGGGGGGCTACGAGCAGTACTTC; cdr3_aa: CASSLGGYEQYF
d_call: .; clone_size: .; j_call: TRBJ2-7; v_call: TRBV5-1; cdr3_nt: TGCGCCAGCAGCCGGGGTACGACTACGCTATCCTACGAGCAGTACTTC; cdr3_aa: CASSRGTTTLSYEQYF
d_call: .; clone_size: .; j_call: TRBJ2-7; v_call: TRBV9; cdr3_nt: TGTGCCAGCAGCGTAGGAGGGGCGCTCTACGAGCAGTACTTC; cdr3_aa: CASSVGGALYEQYF
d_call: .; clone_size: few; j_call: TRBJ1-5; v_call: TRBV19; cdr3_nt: TGTGCCAGTAGGCCAGAGTTGGGGTCCCAGCATTTT; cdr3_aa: CASRPELGSQHF
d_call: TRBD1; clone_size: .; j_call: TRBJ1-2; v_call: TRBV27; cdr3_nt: TGTGCCAGCAGTCGCGGGACAGATGGCTACACCTTC; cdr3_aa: CASSRGTDGYTF
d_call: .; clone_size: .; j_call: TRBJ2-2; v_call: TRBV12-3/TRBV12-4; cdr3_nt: TGTGCCAGCAGCCGAACTCCCACCGGGGAGCTGTTTTTT; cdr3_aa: CASSRTPTGELFF
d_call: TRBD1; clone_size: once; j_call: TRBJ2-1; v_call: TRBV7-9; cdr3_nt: TGTGCCAGCAGCTTCGGAGGTAAGGGACAGTACAATGAGCAGTTCTTC; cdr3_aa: CASSFGGKGQYNEQFF
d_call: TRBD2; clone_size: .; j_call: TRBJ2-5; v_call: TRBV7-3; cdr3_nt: TGTGCCAGCAGCTTTAGTGGGAGGGCCCAAGAGACCCAGTACTTC; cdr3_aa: CASSFSGRAQETQYF
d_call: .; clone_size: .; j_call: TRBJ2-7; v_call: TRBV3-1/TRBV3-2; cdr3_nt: TGTGCCAGCAGCCAAGGAGGATACTACGAGCAGTACTTC; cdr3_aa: CASSQGGYYEQYF
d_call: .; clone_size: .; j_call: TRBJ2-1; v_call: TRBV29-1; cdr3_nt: TGCAGCCCGCCAGGAGGGAGCTCCTACAATGAGCAGTTCTTC; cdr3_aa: CSPPGGSSYNEQFF
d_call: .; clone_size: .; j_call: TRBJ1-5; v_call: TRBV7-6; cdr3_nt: TGTGCCAGCAGCTGGGGGGCTGATCAGCCCCAGCATTTT; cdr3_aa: CASSWGADQPQHF
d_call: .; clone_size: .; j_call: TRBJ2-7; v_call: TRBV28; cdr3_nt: TGTGCCAGCAGTGCGCTAGCGAGTAACTACGAGCAGTACTTC; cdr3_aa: CASSALASNYEQYF
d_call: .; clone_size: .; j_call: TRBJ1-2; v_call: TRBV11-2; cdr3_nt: TGTGCCAGCAGAGGACTGCTAGACTATGGCTACACCTTC; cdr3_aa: CASRGLLDYGYTF
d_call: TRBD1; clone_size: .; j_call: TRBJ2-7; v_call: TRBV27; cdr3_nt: TGTGCCAGCAAACCGGGACAGGGAATCTCCTACGAGCAGTACTTC; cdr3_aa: CASKPGQGISYEQYF
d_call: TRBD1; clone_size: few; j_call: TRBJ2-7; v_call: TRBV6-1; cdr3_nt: TGTGCCAGCAGTGAAGGAGGGGACAGGGGAGGATCCGAGCAGTACTTC; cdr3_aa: CASSEGGDRGGSEQYF
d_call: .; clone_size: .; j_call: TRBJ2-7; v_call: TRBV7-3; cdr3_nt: TGTGCCAGCAGCTTAAACAGGGTCCGTGGCGAGCAGTACTTC; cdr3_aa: CASSLNRVRGEQYF
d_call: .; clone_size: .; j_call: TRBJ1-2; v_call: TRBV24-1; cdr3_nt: TGTGCCACCAGTGATTCCTGGGGCTATGGCTACACCTTC; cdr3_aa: CATSDSWGYGYTF
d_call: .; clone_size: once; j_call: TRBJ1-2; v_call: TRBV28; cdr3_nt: TGTGCCAGCAGGGCCGCGGGCTATGGCTACACCTTC; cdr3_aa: CASRAAGYGYTF
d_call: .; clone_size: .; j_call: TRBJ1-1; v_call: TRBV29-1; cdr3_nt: TGCAGCGTTGTCGGGGGGAGCACTGAAGCTTTCTTT; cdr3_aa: CSVVGGSTEAFF
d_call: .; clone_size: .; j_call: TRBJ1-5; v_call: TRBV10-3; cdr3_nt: TGTGCCATCAGTGTAGAGTATAGCAATCAGCCCCAGCATTTT; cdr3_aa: CAISVEYSNQPQHF
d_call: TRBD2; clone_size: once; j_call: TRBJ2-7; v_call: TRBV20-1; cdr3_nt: TGCAGTGCTAGTGGCGCGGGAGGAGGGAACTACGAGCAGTACTTC; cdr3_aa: CSASGAGGGNYEQYF
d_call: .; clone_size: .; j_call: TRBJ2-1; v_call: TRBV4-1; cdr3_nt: TGCGCCAGCAGCCACGGGATTGCTCAGAGTGAGCAGTTCTTC; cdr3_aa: CASSHGIAQSEQFF
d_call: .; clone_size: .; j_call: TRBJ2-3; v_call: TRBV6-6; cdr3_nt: TGTGCCAGCGGCAACACCGGGACACAGGAGTATTTT; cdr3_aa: CASGNTGTQEYF
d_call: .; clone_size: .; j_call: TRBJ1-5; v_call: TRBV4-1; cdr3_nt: TGCGCCAGCAGCCAAGATGGAGACAGTCGCAATCAGCCCCAGCATTTT; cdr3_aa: CASSQDGDSRNQPQHF
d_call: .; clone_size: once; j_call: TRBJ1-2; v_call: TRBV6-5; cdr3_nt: TGTGCCAGCGCATTTAGGGGGTTTAACTATGGCTACACCTTC; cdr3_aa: CASAFRGFNYGYTF
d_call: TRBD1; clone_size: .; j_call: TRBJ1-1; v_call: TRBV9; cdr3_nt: TGTGCCAGCAGTTATTCTCCGGGACAGTGGAACACTGAAGCTTTCTTT; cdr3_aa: CASSYSPGQWNTEAFF
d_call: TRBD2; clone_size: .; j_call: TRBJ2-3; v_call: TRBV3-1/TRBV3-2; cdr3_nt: TGTGCCAGCAGCCCGGATAGCGGGAGGGCAGATACGCAGTATTTT; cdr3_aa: CASSPDSGRADTQYF
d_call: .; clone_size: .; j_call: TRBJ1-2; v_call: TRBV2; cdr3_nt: TGTGCCAGCAGCTCCTCCGGGACGGCTTATGGCTACACCTTC; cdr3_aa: CASSSSGTAYGYTF
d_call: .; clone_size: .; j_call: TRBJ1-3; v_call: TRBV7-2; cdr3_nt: TGTGCCAGCAGCTTAGTTCCTAACACAGGGCTGGGAGGAAACACCATATATTTT; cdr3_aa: CASSLVPNTGLGGNTIYF
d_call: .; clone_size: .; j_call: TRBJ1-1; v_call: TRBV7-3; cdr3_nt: TGTGCCAGCAGCTTAACCGGTACGAACACTGAAGCTTTCTTT; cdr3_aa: CASSLTGTNTEAFF
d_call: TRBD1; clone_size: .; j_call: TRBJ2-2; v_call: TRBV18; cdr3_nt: TGTGCCAGCTCAAGCCAGGGGGCGGCTACCACCGGGGAGCTGTTTTTT; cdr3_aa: CASSSQGAATTGELFF
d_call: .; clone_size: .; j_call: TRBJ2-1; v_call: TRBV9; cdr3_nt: TGTGCCAGCAGCCCCCGGGGTCGGGGGCCCGGAAATGAGCAGTTCTTC; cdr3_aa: CASSPRGRGPGNEQFF
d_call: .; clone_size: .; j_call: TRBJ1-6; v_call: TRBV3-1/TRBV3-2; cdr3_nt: TGTGCCAGCAGCCAAGAAGGAAGGGTTTCACCCCTCCACTTT; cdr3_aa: CASSQEGRVSPLHF
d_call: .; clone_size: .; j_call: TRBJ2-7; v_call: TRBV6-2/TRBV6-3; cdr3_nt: TGTGCCAGCAGTTACGTAGGGGCCGTAACCCCCTACGAGCAGTACTTC; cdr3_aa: CASSYVGAVTPYEQYF
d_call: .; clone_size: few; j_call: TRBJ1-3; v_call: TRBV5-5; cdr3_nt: TGTGCCAGCAGCCGACACGGTGCCCCAACTGGAAACACCATATATTTT; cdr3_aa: CASSRHGAPTGNTIYF
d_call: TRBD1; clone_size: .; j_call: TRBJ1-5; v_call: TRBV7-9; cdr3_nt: TGTGCCAGCAGCTTAGGTGGACAGGGGGTCGGTCAGCCCCAGCATTTT; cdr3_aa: CASSLGGQGVGQPQHF
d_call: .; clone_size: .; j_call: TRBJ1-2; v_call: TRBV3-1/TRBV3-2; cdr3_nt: TGTGCCAGCAGCCAATCGCCTGACGAGGGCTACACCTTC; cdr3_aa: CASSQSPDEGYTF
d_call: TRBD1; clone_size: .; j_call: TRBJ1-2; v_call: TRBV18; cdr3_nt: TGTGCCAGCTCACCACTCACCACAGGGGCTAACTATGGCTACACCTTC; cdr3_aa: CASSPLTTGANYGYTF
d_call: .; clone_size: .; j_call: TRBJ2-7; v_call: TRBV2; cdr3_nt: TGTGCCAGCAGTGCAGGGGACGGTCCCTACGAGCAGTACTTC; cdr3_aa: CASSAGDGPYEQYF
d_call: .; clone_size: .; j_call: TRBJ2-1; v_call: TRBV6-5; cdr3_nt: TGTGCCAGCACGTGGCTACACAATGAGCAGTTCTTC; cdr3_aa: CASTWLHNEQFF
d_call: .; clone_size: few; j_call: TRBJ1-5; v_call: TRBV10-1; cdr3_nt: TGCGCCAGCAGTGGGGGGCTCAATCAGCCCCAGCATTTT; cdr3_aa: CASSGGLNQPQHF
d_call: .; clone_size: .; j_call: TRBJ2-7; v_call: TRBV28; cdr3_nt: TGTGCCAGCAGTACCAGGGTGAACGAGCAGTACTTC; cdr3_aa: CASSTRVNEQYF
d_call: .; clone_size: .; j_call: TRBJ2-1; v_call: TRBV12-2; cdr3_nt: TGTGCAAGTCGCTTAAGGGGGGCTAGTGGCCCCTACAATGAGCAGTTCTTC; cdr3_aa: CASRLRGASGPYNEQFF
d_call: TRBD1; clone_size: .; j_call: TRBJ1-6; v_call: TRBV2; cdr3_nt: TGTGCCAGTAACAGGGGGCGTGATAATTCACCCCTCCACTTT; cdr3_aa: CASNRGRDNSPLHF
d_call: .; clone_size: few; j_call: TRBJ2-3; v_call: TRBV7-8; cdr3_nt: TGTGCCAGCAGCTTAGTGAGGTCCACAGATACGCAGTATTTT; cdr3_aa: CASSLVRSTDTQYF